This TCR beta chain was sequenced for a study of OX40 agonist ivuxolimab in advanced cancers. This clone showed up just once. Trimming took 2 bases from V and 2 from J; bases not matched to a gene: 9. Germline V CDR1 and CDR2: SGHTA, FQGNSA. The CDR3 runs 17 residues. The data were produced by immunoSEQ multiplex PCR, yet TCRdb's version contains in-frame clones alone and is incomplete. The data show about 69,000 clones, with 90% seen just once and about 10% held by the top ten. This receptor was identified in an adult with an advanced solid tumor such as melanoma, head and neck, liver or kidney cancer. The sample in question was CD4+ or CD8+ T cells sorted from blood, obtained in a trial of the OX40 agonist ivuxolimab. The gene calls are TRBV7-2 and TRBJ2-3; 8 nucleotides match TRBD2. CDR3 DNA: TGTGCCAGCAGCTTATATCGCCTAGCGGGTGTCACAGATACGCAGTATTTT. Its protein product is CASSLYRLAGVTDTQYF.